The rows below give T cell receptor beta chains drawn from one sample of a study of T cell changes during pregnancy in multiple sclerosis. Assay: immunoSEQ multiplex PCR; the TCRdb copy retains only in-frame clones and omits some. The sample has approximately 52,000 clones, about 92% seen once. The material sequenced was CD4+ T cells from peripheral blood mononuclear cells, taken in the second trimester of pregnancy. Receptors were obtained from a female donor in good health, enrolled as a control in a pregnancy study. The CDR3 runs from the conserved cysteine through the conserved F or W. The D gene is left open where the match is weak. Some rows have no size entry. The others give once, few or many, or a class for an expanded clone.

size	D	V	J	DNA	CDR3
.	TRBD1	TRBV28	TRBJ1-2	TGTGCCAGCAGCCCTAGACAGGGAAGTAGTGGCTACACCTTC	CASSPRQGSSGYTF
.	TRBD1	TRBV9	TRBJ1-1	TGTGCCAGCAGCCGGACAGGGGACACTGAAGCTTTCTTT	CASSRTGDTEAFF
.	.	TRBV5-1	TRBJ1-4	TGCGCCAGCAGCTTGGGGCCGGGGAATAATGAAAAACTGTTTTTT	CASSLGPGNNEKLFF
.	.	TRBV5-1	TRBJ2-1	TGCGCCAGCAGCGTGGGGGGCCTAGCGAGTACCGATGAGCAGTTCTTC	CASSVGGLASTDEQFF
.	.	TRBV4-2	TRBJ1-5	TGTGCCAGCAGCCAAGGACCCACCGGGGGGGGTAGACAGCCCCAGCATTTT	CASSQGPTGGGRQPQHF
.	TRBD1	TRBV2	TRBJ1-1	TGTGCCAGCGTCCGGGACAGGGGTGTCGGAGGGACTGAAGCTTTCTTT	CASVRDRGVGGTEAFF
.	TRBD2	TRBV27	TRBJ2-1	TGTGCCAGCAGTCCCCTACTAGCGAAGCCCCTCAATGAGCAGTTCTTC	CASSPLLAKPLNEQFF
.	TRBD1	TRBV4-2	TRBJ1-6	TGTGCCAGCAGCCAAGTGGGCAGGGGGAATACACCCCTCCACTTT	CASSQVGRGNTPLHF
.	.	TRBV7-9	TRBJ2-2	TGTGCCAGCAGCTTAGACGGGTGGACCGGGGAGCTGTTTTTT	CASSLDGWTGELFF
once	.	TRBV19	TRBJ2-2	TGTGCCAGTAGTCTCCGGCCAGGTCCTTACACCGGGGAGCTGTTTTTT	CASSLRPGPYTGELFF
.	TRBD1	TRBV6-5	TRBJ1-5	TGTGCCAGCAGTAAAGGACAGGGATACGATCAGCCCCAGCATTTT	CASSKGQGYDQPQHF
.	.	TRBV11-3	TRBJ1-1	TGTGCCAGCAGCTTAGGTGGGACACCGAACACTGAAGCTTTCTTT	CASSLGGTPNTEAFF
.	.	TRBV5-3	TRBJ2-1	TGTGCCAGAAAGCCGGGAAATGAGCAGTTCTTC	CARKPGNEQFF
.	TRBD2	TRBV10-3	TRBJ2-5	TGTGCCATCAGTGAGAGGAGGCTAGCGGATTCTCAAGAGACCCAGTACTTC	CAISERRLADSQETQYF
few	.	TRBV15	TRBJ1-4	TGTGCCACCAGCTCAGGGATCACTAATGAAAAACTGTTTTTT	CATSSGITNEKLFF
few	TRBD1	TRBV2	TRBJ2-2	TGTGCCAGCAGCGACAGGGGCGGAACCGGGGAGCTGTTTTTT	CASSDRGGTGELFF
.	.	TRBV28	TRBJ1-6	TGTGCCAGCAGCGGTGGGTGGGAGGGGTGGAATTCACCCCTCCACTTT	CASSGGWEGWNSPLHF
.	TRBD1	TRBV28	TRBJ2-3	TGTGCCAGCCGCCCACAGGGGTTCACAGATACGCAGTATTTT	CASRPQGFTDTQYF
.	TRBD2	TRBV6-1	TRBJ2-7	TGTGCCAGCAGTACCGGGACTAGCGGCTCCTACGAGCAGTACTTC	CASSTGTSGSYEQYF
.	TRBD1	TRBV5-8	TRBJ1-5	TGTGCCAGCAGCTTGGTCTTAACAGGGGGTCAGCCCCAGCATTTT	CASSLVLTGGQPQHF
.	TRBD1	TRBV7-9	TRBJ2-7	TGTGCCAGCAGCCTAGGGACAGGGGAGAGGGAGCAGTACTTC	CASSLGTGEREQYF
.	.	TRBV13	TRBJ1-6	TGTGCCAGCAGCTTTGGAGGGGGGGACAATTCACCCCTCCACTTT	CASSFGGGDNSPLHF
.	.	TRBV2	TRBJ1-3	TGTGCCAGCAGTGAAAATATCGGGGGGTATGGAAACACCATATATTTT	CASSENIGGYGNTIYF